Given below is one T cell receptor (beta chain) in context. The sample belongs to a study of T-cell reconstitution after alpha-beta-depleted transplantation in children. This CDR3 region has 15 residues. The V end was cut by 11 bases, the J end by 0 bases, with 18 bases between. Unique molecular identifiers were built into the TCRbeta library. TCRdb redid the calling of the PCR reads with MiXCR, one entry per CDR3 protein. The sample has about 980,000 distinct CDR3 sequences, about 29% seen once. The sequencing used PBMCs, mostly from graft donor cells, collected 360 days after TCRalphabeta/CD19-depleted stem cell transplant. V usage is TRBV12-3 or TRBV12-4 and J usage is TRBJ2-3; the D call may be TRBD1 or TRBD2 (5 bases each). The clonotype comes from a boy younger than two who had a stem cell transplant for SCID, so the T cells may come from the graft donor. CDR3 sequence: CASGDHSSSTDTQYF. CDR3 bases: TGTGCCTCTGGGGACCATTCCTCTAGCACAGATACGCAGTATTTT.